This T cell receptor (beta chain) is drawn from a study of control samples from healthy donors and cancer patients. Libraries were prepared by immunoSEQ multiplex PCR; TCRdb keeps only in-frame clonotypes and omits some of them. The sample gives over 150,000 clones, 90% to 95% of which show up once; more than 1.1% is in the top ten. V was pared by 7 bases and J by 4 bases, with 10 bases between. The CDR3 has 11 residues. Germline assignment: CDR1 SQVTM and CDR2 ANQGSEA. The count of this clone is one. This sequence joins TRBV29-1 and TRBJ1-1, with D possibly TRBD1 on 5 matching bases. The material sequenced was blood. This sequence was found in a man aged 18 to 29 in good health. CDR3 sequence (DNA): TGCAGCGCGAACGGGGGCACTGAAGCTTTCTTT. Its translation: CSANGGTEAFF. Complete variable domain (other parts from reference TRBV29-1 and TRBJ1-1): SAVISQKPSRDICQRGTSLTIQCQVDSQVTMMFWYRQQPGQSLTLIATANQGSEATYESGFVIDKFPISRPNLTFSTLTVSNMSPEDSSIYLCSANGGTEAFFGQGTRLTVV.